This T cell receptor (beta chain) was found in a study of blood T cell repertoires in COVID-19. At the level of the study: Material from acute and convalescent COVID-19 was sourced from the United States, Italy and Spain. From T cells, B-cell-depleted T cells, or PBMCs came the material, which was cDNA or gDNA.

Per germline, CDR1 MDHEN and CDR2 SYDVKM. Trimming shortened V by 5 bases and J by 4 bases, and 9 bases separated the two germline ends. This CDR3 region has 12 residues. Original methodology: Reference gene primer amplification gave estimated nucleated cell counts. The assay was immunoSEQ multiplex PCR, and TCRdb's table has in-frame clones only and misses some. V, J and clone size are taken as reported in that table, and D and trimming were inferred from the DNA itself. The sample shows more than 95,000 clones, roughly four fifths of them seen only once. Seattle-derived patients entered the study during active infection and were followed longitudinally.

The chain employs TRBV28 and TRBJ2-7; D is undetermined. The specimen was peripheral blood. This TCR derives from a man under 40 with COVID-19, enrolled during active disease. CDR3 sequence (DNA): TGTGCCAGCAGTGCGAGGCTTTACGAGCAGTACTTC. It yields the protein CASSARLYEQYF.